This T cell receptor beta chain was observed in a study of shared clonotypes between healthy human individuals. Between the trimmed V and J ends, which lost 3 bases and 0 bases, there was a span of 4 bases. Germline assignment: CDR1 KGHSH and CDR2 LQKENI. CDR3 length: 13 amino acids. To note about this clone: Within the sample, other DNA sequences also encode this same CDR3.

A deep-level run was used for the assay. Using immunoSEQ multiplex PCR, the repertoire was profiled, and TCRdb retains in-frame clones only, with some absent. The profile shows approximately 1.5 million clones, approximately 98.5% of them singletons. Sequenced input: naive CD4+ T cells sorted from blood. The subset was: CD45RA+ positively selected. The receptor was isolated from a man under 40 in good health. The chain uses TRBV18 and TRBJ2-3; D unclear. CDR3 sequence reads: CASSPPSTDTQYF. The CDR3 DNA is TGTGCCAGCTCACCGCCTAGCACAGATACGCAGTATTTT.